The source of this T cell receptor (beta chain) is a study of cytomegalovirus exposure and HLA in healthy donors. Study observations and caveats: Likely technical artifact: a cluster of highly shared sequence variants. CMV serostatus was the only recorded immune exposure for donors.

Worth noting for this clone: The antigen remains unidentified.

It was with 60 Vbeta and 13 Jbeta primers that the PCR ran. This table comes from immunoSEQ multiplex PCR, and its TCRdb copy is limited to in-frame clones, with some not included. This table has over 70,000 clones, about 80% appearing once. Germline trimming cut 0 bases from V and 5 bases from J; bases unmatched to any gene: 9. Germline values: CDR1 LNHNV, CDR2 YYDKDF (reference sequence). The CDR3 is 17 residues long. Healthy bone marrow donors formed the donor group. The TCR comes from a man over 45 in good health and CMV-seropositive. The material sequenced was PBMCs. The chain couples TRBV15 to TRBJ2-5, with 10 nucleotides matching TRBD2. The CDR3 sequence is CATSRDPSGRSSETQYF. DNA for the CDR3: TGTGCCACCAGCAGAGATCCTAGCGGGAGATCATCGGAGACCCAGTACTTC.